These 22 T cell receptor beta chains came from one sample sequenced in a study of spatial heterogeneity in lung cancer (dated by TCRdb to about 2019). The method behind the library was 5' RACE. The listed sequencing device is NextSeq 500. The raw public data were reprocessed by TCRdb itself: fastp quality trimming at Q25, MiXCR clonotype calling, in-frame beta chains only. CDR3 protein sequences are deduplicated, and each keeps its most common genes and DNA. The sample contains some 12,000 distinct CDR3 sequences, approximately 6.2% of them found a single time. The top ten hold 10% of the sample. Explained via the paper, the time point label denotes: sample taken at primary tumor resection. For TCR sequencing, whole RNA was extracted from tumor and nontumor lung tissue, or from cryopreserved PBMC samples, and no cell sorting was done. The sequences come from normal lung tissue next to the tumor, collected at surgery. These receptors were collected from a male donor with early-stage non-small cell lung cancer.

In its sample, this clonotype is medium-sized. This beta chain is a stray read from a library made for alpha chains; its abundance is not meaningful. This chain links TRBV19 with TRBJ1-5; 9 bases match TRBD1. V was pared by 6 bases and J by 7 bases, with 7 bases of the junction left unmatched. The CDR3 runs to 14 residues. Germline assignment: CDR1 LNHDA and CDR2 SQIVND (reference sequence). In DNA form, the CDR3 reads TGTGCCAGTAGCCTTACAGGGGGCGCGCAGCCCCAGCATTTT. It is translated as CASSLTGGAQPQHF.

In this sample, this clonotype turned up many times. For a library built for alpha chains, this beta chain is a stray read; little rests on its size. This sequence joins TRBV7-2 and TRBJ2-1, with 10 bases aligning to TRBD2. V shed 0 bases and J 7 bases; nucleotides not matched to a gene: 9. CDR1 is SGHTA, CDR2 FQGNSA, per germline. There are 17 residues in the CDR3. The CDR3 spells CASSLAGRASGSNEQFF. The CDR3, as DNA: TGTGCCAGCAGCTTAGCCGGTCGGGCTAGCGGGAGTAATGAGCAGTTCTTC.

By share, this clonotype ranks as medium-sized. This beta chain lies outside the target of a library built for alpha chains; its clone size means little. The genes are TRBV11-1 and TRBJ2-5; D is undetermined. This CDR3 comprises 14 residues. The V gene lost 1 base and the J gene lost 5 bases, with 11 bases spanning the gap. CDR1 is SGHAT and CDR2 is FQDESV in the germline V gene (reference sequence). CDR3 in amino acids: CASSLGSLMETQYF. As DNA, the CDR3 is TGTGCCAGCAGCTTAGGATCCCTCATGGAGACCCAGTACTTC.

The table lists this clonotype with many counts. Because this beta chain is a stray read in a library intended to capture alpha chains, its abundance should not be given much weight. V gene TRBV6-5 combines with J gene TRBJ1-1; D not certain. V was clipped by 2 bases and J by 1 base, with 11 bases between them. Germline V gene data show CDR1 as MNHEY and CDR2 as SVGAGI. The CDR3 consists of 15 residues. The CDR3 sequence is CASSYQSTQNTEAFF. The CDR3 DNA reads TGTGCCAGCAGTTACCAGAGCACACAGAACACTGAAGCTTTCTTT.

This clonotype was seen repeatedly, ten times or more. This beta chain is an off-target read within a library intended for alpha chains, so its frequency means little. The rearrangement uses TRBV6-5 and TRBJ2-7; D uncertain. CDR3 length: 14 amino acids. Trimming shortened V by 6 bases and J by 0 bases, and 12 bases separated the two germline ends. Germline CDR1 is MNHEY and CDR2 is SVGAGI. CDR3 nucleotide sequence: TGTGCCAGCAGATCCACAGCGTCCTCCTACGAGCAGTACTTC. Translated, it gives CASRSTASSYEQYF.

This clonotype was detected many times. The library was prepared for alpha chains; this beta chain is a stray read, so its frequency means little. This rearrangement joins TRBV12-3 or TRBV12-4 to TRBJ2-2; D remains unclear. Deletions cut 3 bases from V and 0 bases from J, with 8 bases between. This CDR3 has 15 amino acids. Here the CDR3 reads CASSFGSPNTGELFF. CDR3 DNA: TGTGCCAGCAGTTTCGGCAGCCCGAACACCGGGGAGCTGTTTTTT.

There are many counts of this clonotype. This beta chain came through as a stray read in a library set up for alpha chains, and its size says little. The CDR3, as DNA: TGTGCCAGCAGTTACGAAAACAGGAGAGCAGATACGCAGTATTTT. As protein: CASSYENRRADTQYF. The chain couples TRBV6-6 to TRBJ2-3; the D gene is possibly TRBD1 (5 bases). Trimming stripped 2 bases from V and 4 bases from J, with 13 bases between. CDR3 length: 15 residues. Germline values: CDR1 MNHNY, CDR2 SVGAGI (reference sequence).

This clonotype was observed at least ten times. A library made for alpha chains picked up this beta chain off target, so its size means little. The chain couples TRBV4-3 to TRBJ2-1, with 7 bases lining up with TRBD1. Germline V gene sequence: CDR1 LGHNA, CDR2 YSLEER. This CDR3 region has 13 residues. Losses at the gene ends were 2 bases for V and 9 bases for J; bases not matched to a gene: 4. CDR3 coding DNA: TGCGCCAGCAGCCAAACACAGGGGTCTGAGCAGTTCTTC. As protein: CASSQTQGSEQFF.

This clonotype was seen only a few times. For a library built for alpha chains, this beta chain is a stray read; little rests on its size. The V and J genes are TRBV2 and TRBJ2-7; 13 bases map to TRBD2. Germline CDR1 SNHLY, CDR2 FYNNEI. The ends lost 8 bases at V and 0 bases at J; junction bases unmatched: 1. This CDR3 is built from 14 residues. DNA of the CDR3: TGTGCCAGCGGGACTAGCGGGGCCTCCTACGAGCAGTACTTC. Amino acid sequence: CASGTSGASYEQYF.

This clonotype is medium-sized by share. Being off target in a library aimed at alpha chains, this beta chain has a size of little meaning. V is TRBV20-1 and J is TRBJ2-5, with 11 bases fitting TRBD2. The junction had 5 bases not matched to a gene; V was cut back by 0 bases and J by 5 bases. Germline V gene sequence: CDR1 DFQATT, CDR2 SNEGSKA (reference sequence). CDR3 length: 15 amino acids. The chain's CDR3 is CSARDKTSGSETQYF. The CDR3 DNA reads TGCAGTGCTAGAGATAAAACTAGCGGGAGTGAGACCCAGTACTTC.

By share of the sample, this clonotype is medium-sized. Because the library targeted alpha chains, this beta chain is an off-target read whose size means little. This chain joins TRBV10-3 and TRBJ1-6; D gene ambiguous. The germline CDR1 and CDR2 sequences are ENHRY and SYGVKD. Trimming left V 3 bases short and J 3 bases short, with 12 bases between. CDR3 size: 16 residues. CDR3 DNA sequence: TGTGCCATCAGTGATTCAACAGTCTTCTATAATTCACCCCTCCACTTT. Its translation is CAISDSTVFYNSPLHF.

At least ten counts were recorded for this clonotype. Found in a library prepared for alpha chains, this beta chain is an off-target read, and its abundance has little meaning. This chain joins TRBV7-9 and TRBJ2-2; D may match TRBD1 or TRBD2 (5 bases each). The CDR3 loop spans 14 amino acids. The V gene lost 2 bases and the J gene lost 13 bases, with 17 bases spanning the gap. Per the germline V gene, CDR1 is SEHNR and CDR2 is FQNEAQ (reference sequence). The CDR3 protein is CASSLMQGEGGLFF. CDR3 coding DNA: TGTGCCAGCAGCTTAATGCAGGGAGAAGGAGGGCTGTTTTTT. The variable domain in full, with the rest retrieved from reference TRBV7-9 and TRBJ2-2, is DTGVSQNPRHKITKRGQNVTFRCDPISEHNRLYWYRQTLGQGPEFLTYFQNEAQLEKSRLLSDRFSAERPKGSFSTLEIQRTEQGDSAMYLCASSLMQGEGGLFFGEGSRLTVL.

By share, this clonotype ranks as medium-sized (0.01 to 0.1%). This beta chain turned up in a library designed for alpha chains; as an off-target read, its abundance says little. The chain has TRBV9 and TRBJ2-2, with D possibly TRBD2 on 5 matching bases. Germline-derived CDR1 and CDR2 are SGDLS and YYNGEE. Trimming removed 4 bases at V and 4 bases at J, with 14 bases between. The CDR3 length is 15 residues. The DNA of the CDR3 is TGTGCCAGCAGCTCGAGGGCCTCCTCCACCGGGGAGCTGTTTTTT. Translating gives CASSSRASSTGELFF.

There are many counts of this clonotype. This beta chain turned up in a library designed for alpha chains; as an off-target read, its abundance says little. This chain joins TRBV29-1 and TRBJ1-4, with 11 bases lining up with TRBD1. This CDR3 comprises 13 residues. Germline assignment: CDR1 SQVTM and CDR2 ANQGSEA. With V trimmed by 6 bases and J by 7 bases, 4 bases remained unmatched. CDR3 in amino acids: CSVSGTGGEKLFF. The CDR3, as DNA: TGCAGCGTCTCCGGGACAGGGGGTGAAAAACTGTTTTTT.

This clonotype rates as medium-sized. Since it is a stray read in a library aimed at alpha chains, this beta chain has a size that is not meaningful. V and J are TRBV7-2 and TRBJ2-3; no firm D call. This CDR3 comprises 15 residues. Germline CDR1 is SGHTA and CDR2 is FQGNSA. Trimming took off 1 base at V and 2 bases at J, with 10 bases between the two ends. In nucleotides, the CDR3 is TGTGCCAGCAGCTTAGAAGCAACTCCCACAGATACGCAGTATTTT. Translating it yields CASSLEATPTDTQYF.

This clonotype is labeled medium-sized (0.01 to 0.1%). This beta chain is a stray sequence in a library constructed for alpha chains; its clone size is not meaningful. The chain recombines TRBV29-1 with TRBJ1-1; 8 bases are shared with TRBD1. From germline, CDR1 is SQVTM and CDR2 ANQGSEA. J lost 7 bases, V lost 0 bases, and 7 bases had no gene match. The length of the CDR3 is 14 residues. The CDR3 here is CSVEESGQGDEAFF. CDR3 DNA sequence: TGCAGCGTTGAAGAGTCCGGACAGGGAGATGAAGCTTTCTTT. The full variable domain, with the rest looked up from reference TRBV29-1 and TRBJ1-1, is SAVISQKPSRDICQRGTSLTIQCQVDSQVTMMFWYRQQPGQSLTLIATANQGSEATYESGFVIDKFPISRPNLTFSTLTVSNMSPEDSSIYLCSVEESGQGDEAFFGQGTRLTVV.

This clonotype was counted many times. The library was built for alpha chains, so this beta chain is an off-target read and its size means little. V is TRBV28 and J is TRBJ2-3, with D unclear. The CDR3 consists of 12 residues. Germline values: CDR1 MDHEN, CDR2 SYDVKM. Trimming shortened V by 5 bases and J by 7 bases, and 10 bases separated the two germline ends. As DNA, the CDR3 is TGTGCCAGCAGTACCTCCCTAAATACGCAGTATTTT. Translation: CASSTSLNTQYF.

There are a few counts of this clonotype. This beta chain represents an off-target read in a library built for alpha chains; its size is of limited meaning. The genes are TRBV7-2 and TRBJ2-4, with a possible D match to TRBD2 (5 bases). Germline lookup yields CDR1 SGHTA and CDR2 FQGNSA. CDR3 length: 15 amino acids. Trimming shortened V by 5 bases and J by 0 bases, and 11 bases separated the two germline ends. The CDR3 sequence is CASSAAGVAKNIQYF. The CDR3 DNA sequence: TGTGCCAGCAGCGCTGCGGGCGTAGCCAAAAACATTCAGTACTTC.

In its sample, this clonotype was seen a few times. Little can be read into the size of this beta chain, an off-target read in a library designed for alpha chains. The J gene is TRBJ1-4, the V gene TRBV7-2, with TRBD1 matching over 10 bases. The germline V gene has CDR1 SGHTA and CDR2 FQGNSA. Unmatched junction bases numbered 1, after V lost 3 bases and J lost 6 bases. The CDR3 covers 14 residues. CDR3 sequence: CASSFGTGDEKLFF. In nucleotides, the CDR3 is TGTGCCAGCAGCTTTGGGACAGGGGATGAAAAACTGTTTTTT.

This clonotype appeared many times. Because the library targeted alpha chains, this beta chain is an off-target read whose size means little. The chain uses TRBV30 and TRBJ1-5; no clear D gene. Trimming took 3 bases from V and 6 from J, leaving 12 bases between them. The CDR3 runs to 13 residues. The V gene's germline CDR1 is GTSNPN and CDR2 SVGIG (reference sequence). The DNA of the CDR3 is TGTGCCTGGAGCATAGACATTGGTCAGCCCCAGCATTTT. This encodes CAWSIDIGQPQHF.

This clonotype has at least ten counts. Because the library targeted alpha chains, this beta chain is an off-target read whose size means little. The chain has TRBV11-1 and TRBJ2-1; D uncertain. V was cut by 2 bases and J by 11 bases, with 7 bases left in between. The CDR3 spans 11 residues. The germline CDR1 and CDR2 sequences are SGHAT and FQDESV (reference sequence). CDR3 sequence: CASSLSLKQFF. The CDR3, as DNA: TGTGCCAGCAGCTTATCATTAAAGCAGTTCTTC.

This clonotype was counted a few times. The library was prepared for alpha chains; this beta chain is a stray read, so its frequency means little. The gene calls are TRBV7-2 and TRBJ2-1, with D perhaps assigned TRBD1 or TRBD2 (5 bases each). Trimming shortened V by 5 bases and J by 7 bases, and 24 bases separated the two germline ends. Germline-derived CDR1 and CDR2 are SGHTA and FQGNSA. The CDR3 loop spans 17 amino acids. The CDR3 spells CASSPFVRGGRVNEQFF. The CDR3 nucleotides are TGTGCCAGCAGCCCCTTTGTGCGAGGAGGCAGGGTGAATGAGCAGTTCTTC.